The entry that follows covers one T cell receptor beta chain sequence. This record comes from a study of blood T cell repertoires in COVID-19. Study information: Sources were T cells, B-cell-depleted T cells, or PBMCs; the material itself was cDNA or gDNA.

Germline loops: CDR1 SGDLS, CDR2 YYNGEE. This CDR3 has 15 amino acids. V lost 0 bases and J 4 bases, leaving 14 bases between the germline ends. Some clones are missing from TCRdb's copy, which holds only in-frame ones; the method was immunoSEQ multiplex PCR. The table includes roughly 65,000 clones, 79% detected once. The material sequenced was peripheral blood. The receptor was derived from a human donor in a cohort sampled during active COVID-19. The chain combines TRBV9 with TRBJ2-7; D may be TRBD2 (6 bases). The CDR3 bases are TGTGCCAGCAGCGTAGCTTGGGGAGGTCTGTACGAGCAGTACTTC. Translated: CASSVAWGGLYEQYF.